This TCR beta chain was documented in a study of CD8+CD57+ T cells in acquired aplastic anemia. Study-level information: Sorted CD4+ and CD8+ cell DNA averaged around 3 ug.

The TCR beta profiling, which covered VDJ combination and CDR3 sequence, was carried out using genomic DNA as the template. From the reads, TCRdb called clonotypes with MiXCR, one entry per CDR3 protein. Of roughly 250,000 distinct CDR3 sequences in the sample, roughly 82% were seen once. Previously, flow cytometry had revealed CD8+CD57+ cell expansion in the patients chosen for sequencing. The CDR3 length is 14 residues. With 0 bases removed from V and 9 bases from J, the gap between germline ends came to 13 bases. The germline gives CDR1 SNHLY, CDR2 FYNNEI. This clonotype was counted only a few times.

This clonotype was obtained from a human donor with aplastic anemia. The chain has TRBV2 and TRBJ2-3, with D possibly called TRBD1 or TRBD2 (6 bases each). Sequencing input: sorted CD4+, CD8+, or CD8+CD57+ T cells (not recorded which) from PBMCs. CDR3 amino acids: CASSEAGGPETQYF. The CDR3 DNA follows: TGTGCCAGCAGTGAAGCGGGGGGCCCTGAGACGCAGTATTTT. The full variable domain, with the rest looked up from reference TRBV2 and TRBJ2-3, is EPEVTQTPSHQVTQMGQEVILRCVPISNHLYFYWYRQILGQKVEFLVSFYNNEISEKSEIFDDQFSVERPDGSNFTLKIRSTKLEDSAMYFCASSEAGGPETQYFGPGTRLTVL.